This T cell receptor (beta chain) was observed in a study of blood T cell repertoires in COVID-19. In the authors' workflow: Researchers report that nucleated cell counts were estimated from reference gene primer amplification. Sequencing was performed with immunoSEQ multiplex PCR; in TCRdb, only in-frame clones are kept and a portion is missing. The V and J calls and the clone size are those of that table, but D and trimming were determined from the DNA. This table holds fewer than 200,000 clones, 70% to 90% found once. V gave up 2 bases and J gave up 0 bases, with 15 bases separating them. The CDR3 is 17 amino acids. Germline V gene data show CDR1 as KGHSH and CDR2 as LQKENI.

Sequenced sample: peripheral blood. This chain joins TRBV18 and TRBJ2-3; perhaps TRBD1 as D (5 bases). The sequence was obtained from an elderly woman with COVID-19, enrolled during active disease. The CDR3 protein is CASSPGAATSSTDTQYF. CDR3 DNA sequence: TGTGCCAGCTCACCAGGGGCAGCGACCTCTAGCACAGATACGCAGTATTTT.